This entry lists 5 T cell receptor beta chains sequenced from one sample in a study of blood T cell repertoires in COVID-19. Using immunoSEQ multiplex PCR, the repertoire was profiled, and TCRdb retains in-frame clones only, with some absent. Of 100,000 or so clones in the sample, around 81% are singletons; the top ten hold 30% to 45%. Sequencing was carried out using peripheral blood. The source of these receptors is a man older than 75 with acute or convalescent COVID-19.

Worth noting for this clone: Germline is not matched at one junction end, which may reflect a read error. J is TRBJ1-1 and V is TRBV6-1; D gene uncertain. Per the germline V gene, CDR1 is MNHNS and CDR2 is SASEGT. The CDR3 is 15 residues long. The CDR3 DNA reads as TGTGCCAGCAGAGAAGTCCCGGGTCCGAACACTGAAGCTTTCTTT. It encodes CASREVPGPNTEAFF.

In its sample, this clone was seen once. CDR3 DNA: TGCGCCAGCAGCTTGGCACTAGCGGTTCGCACAGATACGCAGTATTTT. This gives the protein CASSLALAVRTDTQYF. The chain joins TRBV5-1 to TRBJ2-3; TRBD2 matches 8 bases. This CDR3 spans 16 amino acids. The trim removed 0 bases at V and 1 base at J, leaving 4 bases unmatched. Germline CDR1 is SGHRS and CDR2 is YFSETQ.

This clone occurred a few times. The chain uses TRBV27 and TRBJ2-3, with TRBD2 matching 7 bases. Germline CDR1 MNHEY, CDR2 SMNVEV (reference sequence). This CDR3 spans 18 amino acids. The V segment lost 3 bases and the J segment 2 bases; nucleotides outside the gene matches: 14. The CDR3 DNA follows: TGTGCCAGCAGTTTTAGGTCGACTAGCCGGGCACACACAGATACGCAGTATTTT. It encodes CASSFRSTSRAHTDTQYF.

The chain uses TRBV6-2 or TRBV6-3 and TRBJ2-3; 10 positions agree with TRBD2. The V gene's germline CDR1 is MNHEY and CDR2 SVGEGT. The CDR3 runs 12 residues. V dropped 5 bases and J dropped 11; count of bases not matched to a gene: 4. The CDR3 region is CASSTLAGGQYF. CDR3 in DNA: TGTGCCAGCAGTACCTTAGCGGGAGGGCAGTATTTT.

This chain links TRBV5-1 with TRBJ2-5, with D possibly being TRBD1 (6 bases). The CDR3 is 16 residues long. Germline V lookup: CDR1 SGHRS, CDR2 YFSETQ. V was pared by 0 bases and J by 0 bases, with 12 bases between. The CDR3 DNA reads TGCGCCAGCAGCTTGGCAGGGGACGAGTACCAAGAGACCCAGTACTTC. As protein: CASSLAGDEYQETQYF. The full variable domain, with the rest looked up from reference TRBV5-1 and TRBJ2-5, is KAGVTQTPRYLIKTRGQQVTLSCSPISGHRSVSWYQQTPGQGLQFLFEYFSETQRNKGNFPGRFSGRQFSNSRSEMNVSTLELGDSALYLCASSLAGDEYQETQYFGPGTRLLVL.